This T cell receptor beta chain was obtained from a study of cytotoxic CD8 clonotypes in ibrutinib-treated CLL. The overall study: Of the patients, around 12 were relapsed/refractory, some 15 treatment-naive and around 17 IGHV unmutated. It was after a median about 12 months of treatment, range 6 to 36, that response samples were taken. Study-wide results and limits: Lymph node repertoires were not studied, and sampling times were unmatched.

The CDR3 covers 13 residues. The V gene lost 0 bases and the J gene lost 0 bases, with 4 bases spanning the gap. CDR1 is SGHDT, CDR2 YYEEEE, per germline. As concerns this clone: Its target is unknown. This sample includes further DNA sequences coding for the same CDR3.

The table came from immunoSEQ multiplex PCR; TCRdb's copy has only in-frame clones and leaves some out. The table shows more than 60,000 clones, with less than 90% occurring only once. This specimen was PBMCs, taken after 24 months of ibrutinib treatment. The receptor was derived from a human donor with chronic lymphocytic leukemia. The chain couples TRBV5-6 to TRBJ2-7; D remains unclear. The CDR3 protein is CASSLGVSYEQYF. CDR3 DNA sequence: TGTGCCAGCAGCTTGGGCGTCTCCTACGAGCAGTACTTC.